This TCR beta chain was retrieved from a study of neurological immune-mediated disorders. General observations from the study: TCR clonal expansion peaked in HTLV-1-associated myelopathy patients and was lowest in multiple sclerosis patients.

As regards this clonotype: Its antigen is as yet unknown. Given a much more abundant clone one base away, this may be a read error.

TCRdb re-called the 5' RACE reads with MiXCR, one entry per CDR3 protein. The table records about 82,000 distinct CDR3 sequences, approximately 2.4% of them present only once. The CDR3 has 12 amino acids. CDR1 and CDR2 (germline): SNHLY, FYNNEI. The receptor comes from a woman aged 30 to 39 with multiple sclerosis. The chain has TRBV2 and TRBJ1-5; tentative D call: TRBD1 (5 bases). The sequencing input was PBMCs. This CDR3 reads CASSSGNQPQNF. For the CDR3, the DNA is TGTGCCAGCTCATCAGGGAATCAGCCCCAGAATTTT.